What follows is one T cell receptor (beta chain) and its context. Its antigen is not identified. The CDR3 runs to 15 residues. Germline CDR1 and CDR2: SGHVS and FNYEAQ. V was clipped by 2 bases and J by 12 bases, with 19 bases between them. This sample stems from a study of OX40 agonist ivuxolimab in advanced cancers. Only in-frame clones appear in the TCRdb table, and some are missing; sequencing was by immunoSEQ multiplex PCR. The table includes over 50,000 clones, 90% to 95% detected once. Findings of the study overall: More expanded clones were found, on average, in CD8+ than in CD4+ T cells. CD4+ and CD8+ blood T cells expanded clonally by week 6 at 0.1 to 3.0 mg/kg.

The clonotype was recovered from an adult with an advanced solid tumor such as melanoma, head and neck, liver or kidney cancer. Specimen: CD4+ or CD8+ T cells sorted from blood, collected in a trial of the OX40 agonist ivuxolimab. V gene TRBV7-6 combines with J gene TRBJ1-4; perhaps TRBD1 as D (5 bases). The CDR3 region has the DNA TGTGCCAGCAGCTTACGGGACGGACTTGGTGTGGAACTGTTTTTT. Its protein product is CASSLRDGLGVELFF.